These 18 T cell receptor beta chains came from one sample sequenced in a study of cytomegalovirus exposure and HLA in healthy donors. The study ran its PCR with 60 Vbeta and 13 Jbeta primers. Produced via immunoSEQ multiplex PCR; TCRdb's table is partial and in-frame only. This sample's clone table lists about 74,000 clones. What was sequenced was PBMCs. The receptors were gathered from a female donor in good health and CMV-seropositive.

The CDR3 reads CASSQLSNQPQHF. As DNA, the CDR3 is TGCGCCAGCAGCCAACTTAGCAATCAGCCCCAGCATTTT. The chain couples TRBV4-1 to TRBJ1-5; the D is unclear. V lost 2 bases to trimming and J lost 0 bases, with 2 bases between them. This CDR3 has 13 residues. Germline V gives CDR1 MGHRA, CDR2 YSYEKL.

The chain couples TRBV19 to TRBJ2-5, with 14 nucleotides matching TRBD2. Germline CDR1 is LNHDA and CDR2 is SQIVND (reference sequence). This CDR3 contains 14 residues. V shed 9 bases and J 4 bases; nucleotides not matched to a gene: 4. In DNA form, the CDR3 reads TGTGCCAGGACTAGCGGGGGGGCAGGAGAGACCCAGTACTTC. Protein product: CARTSGGAGETQYF.

The V call is TRBV6-1, the J call TRBJ1-6; D is unclear. In germline, CDR1 is MNHNS, CDR2 SASEGT. V gave up 2 bases and J gave up 6 bases, with 14 bases separating them. The CDR3 runs to 16 residues. CDR3 nucleotides: TGTGCCAGCAGTGAATTCGGCTGGGCAGGTAATTCACCCCTCCACTTT. Amino acids: CASSEFGWAGNSPLHF.

V usage is TRBV27 and J usage is TRBJ1-1; D is possibly TRBD1 (6 bases). Trimming removed 5 bases from V and 3 bases from J, with 13 bases in between. This CDR3 has 14 amino acids. CDR1 is MNHEY and CDR2 is SMNVEV in the germline V gene (reference sequence). CDR3 nucleotides: TGTGCCAGCAGTCTAAAGAACAGGGACACTGAAGCTTTCTTT. It yields the protein CASSLKNRDTEAFF.

The CDR3 DNA reads as TGTGCCAGCAGTCGTGACTATGAGCAGTTCTTC. This sequence encodes CASSRDYEQFF. The rearrangement uses TRBV6-5 and TRBJ2-1; D gene unclear. CDR3 size: 11 residues. Trimming took off 5 bases at V and 8 bases at J, with 7 bases between the two ends. The germline V gene has CDR1 MNHEY and CDR2 SVGAGI.

This sequence joins TRBV9 and TRBJ2-1, with 9 bases identical to TRBD2. CDR1 and CDR2 from the germline V gene are SGDLS and YYNGEE. The CDR3 spans 17 residues. The ends lost 4 bases at V and 0 bases at J; junction bases unmatched: 8. CDR3 in DNA: TGTGCCAGCAGCCCTATCGGACTAGCGAGCTCCTACAATGAGCAGTTCTTC. This translates into CASSPIGLASSYNEQFF.

This sequence joins TRBV28 and TRBJ1-1; D is perhaps TRBD1 (5 bases). V was clipped by 8 bases and J by 2 bases, with 15 bases between them. The CDR3 contains 14 residues. From germline, CDR1 is MDHEN and CDR2 SYDVKM. The CDR3 DNA sequence: TGTGCCAGCCCCCCCAGGCAGGGCAACACTGAAGCTTTCTTT. This encodes CASPPRQGNTEAFF.

The rearrangement links TRBV30 to TRBJ1-5; 7 bases match TRBD1. Germline loops: CDR1 GTSNPN, CDR2 SVGIG (reference sequence). The CDR3 is 15 amino acids. V gave up 1 base and J gave up 1 base; unmatched junction bases: 4. This chain's CDR3 is CAWSGKGASNQPQHF. CDR3 in DNA: TGTGCCTGGAGTGGGAAGGGGGCGAGCAATCAGCCCCAGCATTTT.

The rearrangement uses TRBV11-2 and TRBJ2-5; weak D call: TRBD1 (5 bases). Germline lookup yields CDR1 SGHAT and CDR2 FQNNGV. V lost 11 bases and J lost 1, with 11 bases in between. The CDR3 runs to 12 residues. In nucleotides, the CDR3 is TGTGCCTCAGGGATGGTCCAAGAGACCCAGTACTTC. This encodes CASGMVQETQYF.

This chain joins TRBV28 and TRBJ2-1; 16 bases line up with TRBD2. CDR1 MDHEN and CDR2 SYDVKM come from the germline V gene. The junction had 16 bases not matched to a gene; V was cut back by 4 bases and J by 10 bases. This CDR3 contains 19 residues. In nucleotides, the CDR3 is TGTGCCAGCAGTTCCTACCCCCGCACCGGGACTAGCGGGAGGGGGGAGCAGTTCTTC. This translates into CASSSYPRTGTSGRGEQFF.

V is TRBV19 and J is TRBJ1-4; D is possibly TRBD1 (5 bases). CDR3 length equals 12 residues. Germline lookup yields CDR1 LNHDA and CDR2 SQIVND (reference sequence). In nucleotides, the CDR3 is TGTGGCGGGACGGACCACTTTGAAAAACTGTTTTTT. It codes for CGGTDHFEKLFF. Based on the CDR3 plus reference TRBV19 and TRBJ1-4, the full variable domain is DGGITQSPKYLFRKEGQNVTLSCEQNLNHDAMYWYRQDPGQGLRLIYYSQIVNDFQKGDIAEGYSVSREKKESFPLTVTSAQKNPTAFYLCGGTDHFEKLFFGSGTQLSVL.

With regard to this clone: Sequence at one end of the junction differs from germline and may be a read error. This sequence joins TRBV30 and TRBJ2-7; 8 bases agree with TRBD2. The germline V gene has CDR1 GTSNPN and CDR2 SVGIG (reference sequence). This CDR3 is built from 13 residues. CDR3 protein: CARSVGGGYEQYF. CDR3 sequence (DNA): TGTGCCCGGAGTGTCGGGGGGGGGTACGAGCAGTACTTC.

The chain couples TRBV7-2 to TRBJ2-7, with D maybe TRBD2 (7 bases). The V gene lost 8 bases and the J gene lost 4 bases, with 18 bases spanning the gap. This CDR3 has 14 amino acids. Germline V gene data show CDR1 as SGHTA and CDR2 as FQGNSA. CDR3 protein: CASRRGGGIYEQYF. The DNA of the CDR3 is TGTGCCAGCCGTCGAGGGGGGGGAATATACGAGCAGTACTTC.

This chain connects TRBV11-2 to TRBJ2-1, with 14 bases fitting TRBD2. Trimming at V came to 5 bases and at J to 0 bases, leaving 3 bases not matched to a gene. Germline lookup yields CDR1 SGHAT and CDR2 FQNNGV. The CDR3 covers 17 residues. The DNA for the CDR3 is TGTGCCAGCAGCCGACTAGCGGGAGGGAGCTCCTACAATGAGCAGTTCTTC. This gives the protein CASSRLAGGSSYNEQFF. The complete variable domain, with remaining parts taken from reference TRBV11-2 and TRBJ2-1, reads EAGVAQSPRYKIIEKRQSVAFWCNPISGHATLYWYQQILGQGPKLLIQFQNNGVVDDSQLPKDRFSAERLKGVDSTLKIQPAKLEDSAVYLCASSRLAGGSSYNEQFFGPGTRLTVL.

A note on this clone: At one boundary the junction diverges from the germline segment, which might be a read error. The V and J genes are TRBV7-7 and TRBJ2-5; 13 bases match TRBD2. CDR1 and CDR2 (germline): SSHAT, FNYEAQ (reference sequence). CDR3 length equals 15 residues. CDR3 DNA sequence: TGTGCTAGCAGCCGACTAGCGGGAGGCGAAGAGACCCAGTACTTC. Translation gives CASSRLAGGEETQYF. The full variable domain, rest sourced from reference TRBV7-7 and TRBJ2-5, is GAGVSQSPRYKVTKRGQDVTLRCDPISSHATLYWYQQALGQGPEFLTYFNYEAQPDKSGLPSDRFSAERPEGSISTLTIQRTEQRDSAMYRCASSRLAGGEETQYFGPGTRLLVL.

V is TRBV11-3 and J is TRBJ2-1; D perhaps matches TRBD1 (6 bases). CDR1 is SGHNT and CDR2 is YENEEA in the germline V gene. V was shortened by 5 bases and J by 7 bases, with 12 bases between the two germline ends. The CDR3 covers 13 residues. CDR3 in amino acids: CASSTEQGNEQFF. CDR3 nucleotides: TGTGCCAGCAGCACAGAACAGGGAAATGAGCAGTTCTTC.

This rearrangement joins TRBV5-5 to TRBJ1-4, with 7 positions matching TRBD1. CDR3 size: 15 residues. The germline V gene encodes CDR1 SGHKS and CDR2 YYEKEE (reference sequence). V was clipped by 4 bases and J by 5 bases; unmatched bases: 8. In DNA form, the CDR3 reads TGTGCCAGCAGCATACAGGGGAAGTCCAATGAAAAACTGTTTTTT. Its protein is CASSIQGKSNEKLFF.

V and J are TRBV4-1 and TRBJ2-7; D gene unclear. This CDR3 is 13 amino acids long. Germline-derived CDR1 and CDR2 are MGHRA and YSYEKL. V gave up 1 base and J gave up 4 bases, with 8 bases separating them. CDR3 bases: TGCGCCAGCAGCCAAGTTGGCCGATACGAGCAGTACTTC. Translating gives CASSQVGRYEQYF.